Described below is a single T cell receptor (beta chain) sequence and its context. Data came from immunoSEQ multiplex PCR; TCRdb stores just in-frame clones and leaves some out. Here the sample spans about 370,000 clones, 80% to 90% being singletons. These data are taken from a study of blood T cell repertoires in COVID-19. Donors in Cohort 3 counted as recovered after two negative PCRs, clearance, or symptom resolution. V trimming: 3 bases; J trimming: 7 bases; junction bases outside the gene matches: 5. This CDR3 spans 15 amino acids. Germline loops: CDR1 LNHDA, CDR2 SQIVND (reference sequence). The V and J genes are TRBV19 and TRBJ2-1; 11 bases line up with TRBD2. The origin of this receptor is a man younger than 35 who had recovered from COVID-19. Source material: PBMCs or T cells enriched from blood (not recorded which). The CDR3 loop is CASSIVTSGKNEQFF. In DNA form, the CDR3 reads TGTGCCAGTAGTATCGTGACTAGCGGGAAAAATGAGCAGTTCTTC.